A selection of T cell receptor beta chains follows, all from one sample in a study of human T cells and chemical hapten exposure. TCRdb passed the RACE reads through MiXCR, listing each CDR3 protein once. The sample has around 99,000 distinct CDR3 sequences; over 10% are singletons. Specimen: whole blood, collected in connection with sensitization to the hapten diphenylcyclopropenone (DPC). The receptor source for this set is a woman aged 40 to 50 with alopecia areata. Some clones in this sample may be carry-over from other donors' samples. CDR3s include the opening cysteine and the closing phenylalanine or tryptophan. Each record gives: CDR3 DNA, CDR3 protein, J gene, clone size, V gene, D gene. A D gene is named only where the DNA matches it firmly. Size tells how often a clone was seen (once, few, many) or the class of an expanded clone, and some rows leave it out.

DNA: TGCAGTGCGTTGAGACTAGCGGGAGAGCTCGAGCAGTACTTC; CDR3: CSALRLAGELEQYF; J: TRBJ2-7; size: -; V: TRBV20-1; D: TRBD2
DNA: TGTGCCAGCAGCCAAGATGTTCGCGGGCTTCTCTACGAGCAGTACTTC; CDR3: CASSQDVRGLLYEQYF; J: TRBJ2-7; size: -; V: TRBV3-1; D: -
DNA: TGTGCCAGCAGTTACTCGCTGAACACTGAAGCTTTCTTT; CDR3: CASSYSLNTEAFF; J: TRBJ1-1; size: few; V: TRBV6-6; D: -
DNA: TGTGCCAGCAGCTCTCACAGGCAAGCTTTCTTT; CDR3: CASSSHRQAFF; J: TRBJ1-1; size: -; V: TRBV7-2; D: -
DNA: TGTGCCAGCAGTTCGGGACTTCCTGAGCAGTACTTC; CDR3: CASSSGLPEQYF; J: TRBJ2-7; size: -; V: TRBV28; D: -
DNA: TGTGCCAGCAGTCAAAATAGCAATCAGCCCCAGCATTTT; CDR3: CASSQNSNQPQHF; J: TRBJ1-5; size: -; V: TRBV12-3/TRBV12-4; D: -
DNA: TGTGCCAGCAGCGGTTCGAACACCGGGGAGCTGTTTTTT; CDR3: CASSGSNTGELFF; J: TRBJ2-2; size: many; V: TRBV5-4; D: -
DNA: TGTGCCAGCAGCTTAGTTATCAGGGCGGGTTACAATGAGCAGTTCTTC; CDR3: CASSLVIRAGYNEQFF; J: TRBJ2-1; size: -; V: TRBV7-3; D: -
DNA: TGTGCCAGCAGCTTAGAGGCAGTGGGTGGGTACGAGCAGTACTTC; CDR3: CASSLEAVGGYEQYF; J: TRBJ2-7; size: once; V: TRBV7-2; D: -
DNA: TGTGCCAGCAGCTCGCCGCTAGGAGATACGCAGTATTTT; CDR3: CASSSPLGDTQYF; J: TRBJ2-3; size: -; V: TRBV11-2; D: -
DNA: TGTGCCAGCAGGTCCCTAGGCTGGGCCTCCTACGAGCAGTACTTC; CDR3: CASRSLGWASYEQYF; J: TRBJ2-7; size: many; V: TRBV6-5; D: -
DNA: TGTGCCAGCAGCCCCTCCCCTTCTAGAGGGGGGAACACCGGGGAGCTGTTTTTT; CDR3: CASSPSPSRGGNTGELFF; J: TRBJ2-2; size: many; V: TRBV6-2/TRBV6-3; D: -
DNA: TGTGCCAGCAGCCTTCACACAGGGAGGGGGACTGAAGCTTTCTTT; CDR3: CASSLHTGRGTEAFF; J: TRBJ1-1; size: -; V: TRBV11-2; D: -